The 21 T cell receptor beta chains below come from one sample, sequenced in a study of cytomegalovirus exposure and HLA in healthy donors. With 60 Vbeta and 13 Jbeta primers, the PCR was carried out. Here immunoSEQ multiplex PCR was the method, and the copy in TCRdb shows in-frame clones only, minus some. The sample includes 150,000 to 200,000 clones, around 75% of them seen just once. The sequenced material came from PBMCs. The receptor source for this set is a male donor in good health and CMV-seronegative.

The CDR3 sequence is CASSLATGIYGYTF. For the CDR3, the DNA is TGTGCCAGCAGCTTAGCGACAGGCATCTATGGCTACACCTTC. The rearrangement links TRBV7-9 to TRBJ1-2, with D maybe TRBD1 (6 bases). Trimming pared 0 bases from V and 4 bases from J, leaving 9 bases between. This CDR3 has 14 amino acids. Per germline, CDR1 SEHNR and CDR2 FQNEAQ (reference sequence). The variable domain in full, completed from reference TRBV7-9 and TRBJ1-2, reads DTGVSQNPRHKITKRGQNVTFRCDPISEHNRLYWYRQTLGQGPEFLTYFQNEAQLEKSRLLSDRFSAERPKGSFSTLEIQRTEQGDSAMYLCASSLATGIYGYTFGSGTRLTVV.

The rearrangement links TRBV25-1 to TRBJ2-7; a weak D match, TRBD2 (5 bases). The germline V gene encodes CDR1 MGHDK and CDR2 SYGVNS. This CDR3 spans 14 amino acids. Trimming left V 11 bases short and J 0 bases short, with 17 bases between. The CDR3, as DNA: TGTGCCGTTGGAGGAAGGGTCAACTCCTACGAGCAGTACTTC. Translating it yields CAVGGRVNSYEQYF.

This chain's CDR3 is CASSLQGATKNIQYF. CDR3 DNA: TGTGCCAGCAGCTTACAGGGGGCGACCAAAAACATTCAGTACTTC. The chain links TRBV5-4 to TRBJ2-4; 9 bases are shared with TRBD1. The CDR3 consists of 15 residues. Germline loops: CDR1 SGHNT, CDR2 YYREEE (reference sequence). V gave up 2 bases and J gave up 2 bases; unmatched junction bases: 2.

J is TRBJ2-3 and V is TRBV5-1; a possible D gene is TRBD2 (6 bases). The CDR3 sequence is 14 residues long. Trimming removed 6 bases at V and 0 bases at J, with 11 bases between. Germline lookup yields CDR1 SGHRS and CDR2 YFSETQ. The CDR3 sequence: CASKEGLSTDTQYF. DNA of the CDR3: TGCGCCAGCAAGGAGGGCCTAAGCACAGATACGCAGTATTTT.

The CDR3 here is CASSRQGANYGYTF. The CDR3 nucleotides are TGTGCCAGTAGCCGACAGGGAGCTAACTATGGCTACACCTTC. The chain has TRBV19 and TRBJ1-2; 7 bases are shared with TRBD1. J was trimmed by 0 bases and V by 6 bases; bases with no gene match: 4. Germline CDR1 and CDR2: LNHDA and SQIVND (reference sequence). CDR3 length: 14 residues. Looking up the rest from reference TRBV19 and TRBJ1-2 gives the full variable domain: DGGITQSPKYLFRKEGQNVTLSCEQNLNHDAMYWYRQDPGQGLRLIYYSQIVNDFQKGDIAEGYSVSREKKESFPLTVTSAQKNPTAFYLCASSRQGANYGYTFGSGTRLTVV.

Written as DNA, the CDR3 is TGTGCCAGCAGCTTGGGGTGGGGAGGAGCGCAGCCCCAGCATTTT. It specifies CASSLGWGGAQPQHF. The genes are TRBV5-6 and TRBJ1-5, with no clear D. V lost 0 bases and J 7 bases, leaving 14 bases between the germline ends. The CDR3 has 15 amino acids. CDR1 SGHDT and CDR2 YYEEEE come from the germline V gene. Full variable domain (missing parts from reference TRBV5-6 and TRBJ1-5): DAGVTQSPTHLIKTRGQQVTLRCSPKSGHDTVSWYQQALGQGPQFIFQYYEEEERQRGNFPDRFSGHQFPNYSSELNVNALLLGDSALYLCASSLGWGGAQPQHFGDGTRLSIL.

As concerns this clone: At one boundary the junction diverges from the germline segment, which might be a read error. The genes are TRBV10-3 and TRBJ2-1; weak D call: TRBD2 (6 bases). The CDR3 totals 15 residues. Germline V CDR1 and CDR2: ENHRY, SYGVKD. CDR3: CATGGAGPGYYEQFF. The CDR3 DNA sequence: TGTGCCACCGGAGGAGCGGGCCCGGGCTACTATGAGCAGTTCTTC.

The chain carries TRBV6-6 and TRBJ1-4; a possible D gene is TRBD1 (6 bases). Germline V gene lookup returns CDR1 MNHNY and CDR2 SVGAGI (reference sequence). The CDR3 has 15 residues. Trimming cost V 6 bases and J 0 bases, with 11 bases left between them. CDR3 residues: CASSDRLATNEKLFF. The CDR3 nucleotides are TGTGCCAGCAGCGACAGGTTGGCAACTAATGAAAAACTGTTTTTT.

The gene calls are TRBV5-6 and TRBJ2-1, with 11 bases matching TRBD2. Germline values: CDR1 SGHDT, CDR2 YYEEEE. V lost 0 bases to trimming and J lost 4 bases; unmatched junction nucleotides: 3. The CDR3 contains 16 residues. The CDR3 bases are TGTGCCAGCAGCTTGGGACTAGCGGGGCGTTACAATGAGCAGTTCTTC. It codes for CASSLGLAGRYNEQFF.

This sequence joins TRBV5-3 and TRBJ2-3; 7 bases align to TRBD2. TRBV5-3 falls under the ORF class, with uncertain function. The CDR3 extends over 17 amino acids. The ends lost 3 bases at V and 2 bases at J; junction bases unmatched: 12. The CDR3 DNA is TGTGCCAGAAGCTCTCGTTTGGGGGGGAATATCACAGATACGCAGTATTTT. Its translation: CARSSRLGGNITDTQYF.

This clone has a single count. The rearrangement uses TRBV7-2 and TRBJ2-5; D ambiguous. The CDR3 spans 13 residues. Germline V gene sequence: CDR1 SGHTA, CDR2 FQGNSA. Trimming removed 4 bases at V and 4 bases at J, with 10 bases between. The DNA of the CDR3 is TGTGCCAGCAGCTCAGTGTCCCCAGAGACCCAGTACTTC. It encodes CASSSVSPETQYF.

Comments on this clone: This same CDR3 is encoded by further DNA sequences in the sample. The chain has TRBV15 and TRBJ1-4, with TRBD1 matching over 10 bases. V lost 3 bases and J lost 6; bases outside the gene matches: 4. Germline lookup yields CDR1 LNHNV and CDR2 YYDKDF (reference sequence). The CDR3 spans 15 residues. This CDR3 is CATSRSGTGDEKLFF. The CDR3 nucleotides read TGTGCCACCAGCAGGTCCGGGACAGGGGATGAAAAACTGTTTTTT.

The chain joins TRBV19 to TRBJ2-5; tentative D call: TRBD2 (6 bases). Deletions cut 8 bases from V and 5 bases from J, with 15 bases between. Germline values: CDR1 LNHDA, CDR2 SQIVND (reference sequence). The CDR3 spans 13 residues. This CDR3 is CASARRGGETQYF. In DNA, the CDR3 is TGTGCCAGTGCCCGGCGGGGTGGGGAGACCCAGTACTTC.

The rearrangement joins TRBV2 to TRBJ2-5; a weak D match, TRBD1 (6 bases). The DNA end is more similar to TRBJ2-7, so the J call may be wrong. The CDR3 loop spans 13 amino acids. CDR1 is SNHLY, CDR2 FYNNEI, per germline. The CDR3 DNA reads as TGTGCCAGCAGTGCGAGGGGGACCTACGAGCAGTACTTC. Translating it yields CASSARGTYEQYF.

As regards this clone: The junction differs from germline at one of its ends, possibly a read error. The rearrangement uses TRBV7-9 and TRBJ1-1, with D uncertain. Germline V lookup: CDR1 SEHNR, CDR2 FQNEAQ (reference sequence). The CDR3 totals 13 residues. The CDR3 reads CSSSFGEGTEAFF. The DNA of the CDR3 is TGTTCCAGCAGCTTCGGAGAGGGCACTGAAGCTTTCTTT.

CDR3 DNA sequence: TGTGCCTGGAAGATGGGTCAGGGGACGCCTTTCTATGGCTACACCTTC. This encodes CAWKMGQGTPFYGYTF. This chain joins TRBV30 and TRBJ1-2, with D possibly being TRBD1 (6 bases). CDR1 and CDR2 (germline): GTSNPN, SVGIG (reference sequence). The CDR3 consists of 16 residues. The V gene lost 4 bases and the J gene lost 4 bases, with 22 bases spanning the gap.

The J gene is TRBJ1-2, the V gene TRBV28; perhaps TRBD1 as D (5 bases). The CDR3 runs to 14 residues. The V end was cut by 3 bases, the J end by 6 bases, with 14 bases between. Germline V CDR1 and CDR2: MDHEN, SYDVKM. CDR3 DNA: TGTGCCAGCAGTTTCCCGGGGGTGACTGATGGCTACACCTTC. It encodes CASSFPGVTDGYTF.

J is TRBJ2-1 and V is TRBV7-3; 15 bases are a match to TRBD2. Per the germline V gene, CDR1 is SGHTA and CDR2 is FQGTGA. CDR3 length equals 16 residues. The V segment lost 0 bases and the J segment 6 bases; nucleotides outside the gene matches: 0. Written as DNA, the CDR3 is TGTGCCAGCAGCTTAACGGGACTAGCGGGAGGCAATGAGCAGTTCTTC. Translation: CASSLTGLAGGNEQFF.

This clone was picked up a small number of times. CDR3 sequence reads: CASSAGQVMDEQFF. Here the CDR3 DNA reads TGCGCCAGCAGCGCGGGACAGGTAATGGATGAGCAGTTCTTC. The V and J genes are TRBV5-1 and TRBJ2-1, with 8 bases matching TRBD1. From germline, CDR1 is SGHRS and CDR2 YFSETQ. The ends lost 4 bases at V and 8 bases at J; junction bases unmatched: 8. The CDR3 is 14 amino acids.

V and J are TRBV9 and TRBJ2-2; a possible D gene is TRBD2 (6 bases). Trimming left V 0 bases short and J 6 bases short, with 12 bases between. The CDR3 totals 15 residues. From germline, CDR1 is SGDLS and CDR2 YYNGEE. CDR3 protein: CASSVGGVGAGELFF. CDR3 nucleotides: TGTGCCAGCAGCGTAGGGGGGGTAGGAGCCGGGGAGCTGTTTTTT.

This chain connects TRBV5-1 to TRBJ2-1; 7 bases are shared with TRBD1. Germline V gene data show CDR1 as SGHRS and CDR2 as YFSETQ. V dropped 4 bases and J dropped 1; count of bases not matched to a gene: 2. The length of the CDR3 is 14 residues. This CDR3 reads CASSPGQSYNEQFF. In DNA form, the CDR3 reads TGCGCCAGCAGCCCGGGACAGTCCTACAATGAGCAGTTCTTC.